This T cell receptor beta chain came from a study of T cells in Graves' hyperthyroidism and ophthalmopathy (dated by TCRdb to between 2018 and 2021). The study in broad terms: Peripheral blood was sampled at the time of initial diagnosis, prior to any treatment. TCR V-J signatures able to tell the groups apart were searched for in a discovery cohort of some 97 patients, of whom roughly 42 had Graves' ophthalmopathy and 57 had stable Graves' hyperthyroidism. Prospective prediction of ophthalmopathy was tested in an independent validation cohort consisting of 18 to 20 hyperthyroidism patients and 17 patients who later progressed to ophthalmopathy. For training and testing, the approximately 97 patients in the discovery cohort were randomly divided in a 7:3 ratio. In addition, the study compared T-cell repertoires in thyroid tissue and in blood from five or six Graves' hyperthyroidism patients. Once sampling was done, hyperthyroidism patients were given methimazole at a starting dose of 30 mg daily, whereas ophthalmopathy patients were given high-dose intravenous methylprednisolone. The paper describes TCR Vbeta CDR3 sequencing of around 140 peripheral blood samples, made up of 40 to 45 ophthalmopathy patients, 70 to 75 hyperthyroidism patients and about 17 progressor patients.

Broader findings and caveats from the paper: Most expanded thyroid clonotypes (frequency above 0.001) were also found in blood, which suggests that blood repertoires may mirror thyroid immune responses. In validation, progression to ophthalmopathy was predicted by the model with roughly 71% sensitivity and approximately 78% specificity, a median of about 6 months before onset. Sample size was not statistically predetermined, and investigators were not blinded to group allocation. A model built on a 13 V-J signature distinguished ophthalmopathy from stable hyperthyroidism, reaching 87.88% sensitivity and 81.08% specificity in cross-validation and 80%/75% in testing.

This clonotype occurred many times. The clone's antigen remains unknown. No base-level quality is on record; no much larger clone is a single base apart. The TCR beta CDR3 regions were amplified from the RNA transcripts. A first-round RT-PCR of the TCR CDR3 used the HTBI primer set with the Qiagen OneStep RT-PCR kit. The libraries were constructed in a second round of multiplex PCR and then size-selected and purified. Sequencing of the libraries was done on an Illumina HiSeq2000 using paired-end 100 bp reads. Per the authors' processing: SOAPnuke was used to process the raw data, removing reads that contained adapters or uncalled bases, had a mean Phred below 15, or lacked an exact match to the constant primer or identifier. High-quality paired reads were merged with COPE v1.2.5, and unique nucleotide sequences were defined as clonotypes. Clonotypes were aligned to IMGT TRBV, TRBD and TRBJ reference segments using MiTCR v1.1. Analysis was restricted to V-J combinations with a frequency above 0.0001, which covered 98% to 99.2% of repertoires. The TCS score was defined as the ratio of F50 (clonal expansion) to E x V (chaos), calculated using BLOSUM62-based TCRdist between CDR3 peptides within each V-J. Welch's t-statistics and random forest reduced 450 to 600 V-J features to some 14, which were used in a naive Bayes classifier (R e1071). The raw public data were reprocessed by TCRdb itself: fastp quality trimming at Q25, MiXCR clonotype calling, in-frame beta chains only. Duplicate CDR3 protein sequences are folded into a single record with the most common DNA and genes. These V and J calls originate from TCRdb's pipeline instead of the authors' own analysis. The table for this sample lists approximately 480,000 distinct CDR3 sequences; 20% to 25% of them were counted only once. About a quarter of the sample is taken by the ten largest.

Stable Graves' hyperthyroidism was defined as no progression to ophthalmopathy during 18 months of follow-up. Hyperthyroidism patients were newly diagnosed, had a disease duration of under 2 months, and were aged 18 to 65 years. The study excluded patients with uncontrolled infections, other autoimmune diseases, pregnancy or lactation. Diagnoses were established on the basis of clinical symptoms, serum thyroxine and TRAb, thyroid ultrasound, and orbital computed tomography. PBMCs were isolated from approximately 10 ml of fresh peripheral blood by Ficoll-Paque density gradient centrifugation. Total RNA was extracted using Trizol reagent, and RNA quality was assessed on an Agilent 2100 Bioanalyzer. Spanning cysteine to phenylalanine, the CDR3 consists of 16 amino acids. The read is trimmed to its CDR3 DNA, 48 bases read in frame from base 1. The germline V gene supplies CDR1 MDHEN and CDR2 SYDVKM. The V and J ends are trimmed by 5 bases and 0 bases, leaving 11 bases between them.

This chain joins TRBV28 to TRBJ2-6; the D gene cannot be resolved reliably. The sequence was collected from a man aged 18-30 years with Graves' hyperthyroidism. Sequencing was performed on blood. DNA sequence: TGTGCCAGCAGTCCGACCCGAAGCTCTGGGGCCAACGTCCTGACTTTC. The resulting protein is CASSPTRSSGANVLTF.